A single sample gave rise to the 29 T cell receptor beta chains below, sequenced in a study of T cells after yellow fever vaccination (dated by TCRdb to the late 2010s). Library method: 5' RACE. Sequencer: Illumina NovaSeq 6000. The public reads were reanalyzed by TCRdb: fastp trimming at Q25, MiXCR alignment, in-frame beta chains only. One record per CDR3 amino acid sequence lists the most common genes and DNA. This sample has about 220,000 distinct CDR3 sequences in its table, and about 3% of those were observed once. Of the sample, 3.2% is held by the ten largest clones. Read against the paper, the sample's treatment or condition label means: live attenuated yellow fever vaccine strain. The sample here was CD4+ T cells sorted from PBMCs, taken 10 days after the yellow fever booster vaccination. Receptor source: a man aged 18 to 29 who received the YFV17D yellow fever vaccine.

This rearrangement joins TRBV4-1 to TRBJ2-7, with a tentative D call TRBD2 (6 bases). Germline lookup yields CDR1 MGHRA and CDR2 YSYEKL. This CDR3 spans 15 amino acids. The germline V and J ends were trimmed by 1 base and 0 bases, with 10 bases remaining between them. DNA of the CDR3: TGCGCCAGCAGCCAAGTCGGGACTGCCTCCTACGAGCAGTACGTC. Translation gives CASSQVGTASYEQYV.

The rearrangement links TRBV6-5 to TRBJ2-5, with D tentatively TRBD2 (6 bases). CDR3 length: 13 residues. Per germline, CDR1 MNHEY and CDR2 SVGAGI. V lost 0 bases, J lost 9 bases, and 11 bases lay in between. CDR3 loop: CASSYSVGGAQYF. CDR3 nucleotides: TGTGCCAGCAGTTACTCGGTCGGCGGGGCCCAGTACTTC.

The chain uses TRBV7-3 and TRBJ1-1, with TRBD1 matching over 8 bases. J gave up 3 bases and V 4 bases, and 4 bases lay outside the gene matches. The germline V gene encodes CDR1 SGHTA and CDR2 FQGTGA. The CDR3 has 14 residues. CDR3 in amino acids: CASSSQGADTEAFF. The CDR3 DNA follows: TGTGCCAGCAGCTCCCAGGGGGCCGACACTGAAGCTTTCTTT.

This clonotype was counted only a few times. The chain employs TRBV19 and TRBJ2-1, with 7 positions matching TRBD1. The CDR3 is made up of 12 amino acids. Germline V lookup: CDR1 LNHDA, CDR2 SQIVND (reference sequence). Trimming cost V 7 bases and J 14 bases; bases outside gene matches: 11. CDR3 amino acids: CASTIPGGREFF. The CDR3, as DNA: TGTGCCAGTACAATACCAGGGGGAAGGGAGTTCTTC.

The chain is built from TRBV20-1 and TRBJ1-4; D is unclear. V gave up 7 bases and J gave up 0 bases, with 9 bases separating them. This CDR3 has 13 amino acids. The germline CDR1 and CDR2 sequences are DFQATT and SNEGSKA (reference sequence). The CDR3 DNA reads as TGCAGTGTCGAGGACGCAACTAATGAAAAACTGTTTTTT. Its protein product is CSVEDATNEKLFF.

This clonotype was seen at least ten times. The chain carries TRBV29-1 and TRBJ1-1; D possibly corresponds to TRBD1 (6 bases). Germline lookup yields CDR1 SQVTM and CDR2 ANQGSEA. The CDR3 extends over 13 amino acids. V lost 2 bases to trimming and J lost 0 bases, with 7 bases between them. CDR3 residues: CSVERGMNTEAFF. The CDR3 DNA reads as TGCAGCGTTGAAAGGGGGATGAACACTGAAGCTTTCTTT.

This clonotype was counted only a few times. The rearrangement links TRBV5-1 to TRBJ1-6, with D possibly matching TRBD1 (5 bases). The CDR3 consists of 15 residues. V was trimmed by 1 base and J by 9 bases, leaving 14 bases between them. Looked up from germline, CDR1 is SGHRS and CDR2 is YFSETQ. The CDR3 sequence is CASSLLDTERSPLHF. The CDR3 DNA sequence: TGCGCCAGCAGCTTGTTGGACACGGAACGTTCACCCCTCCACTTT.

This clonotype was seen a handful of times. J is TRBJ2-4 and V is TRBV24-1, with D perhaps given as TRBD1 or TRBD2 (5 bases each). The CDR3 runs 15 residues. Germline lookup yields CDR1 KGHDR and CDR2 SFDVKD. Trimming shortened V by 2 bases and J by 7 bases, and 14 bases separated the two germline ends. The CDR3 nucleotides read TGTGCCACCAGTGATTCAAAGGGACCTGGGAACATTCAGTACTTC. Translated: CATSDSKGPGNIQYF.

This CDR3 is CASSSYRGPGEKLFF. CDR3 in DNA: TGTGCCAGCAGCTCCTACAGGGGGCCGGGTGAAAAACTGTTTTTT. The chain is built from TRBV7-2 and TRBJ1-4; TRBD1 matches at 9 bases. Trimming at V came to 4 bases and at J to 7 bases, leaving 7 bases not matched to a gene. The germline CDR1 and CDR2 sequences are SGHTA and FQGNSA. The CDR3 extends over 15 amino acids.

This clonotype was picked up many times. The rearrangement joins TRBV29-1 to TRBJ1-1; TRBD1 matches 7 bases. From germline, CDR1 is SQVTM and CDR2 ANQGSEA. V lost 8 bases, J lost 3 bases, and 9 bases stayed unmatched. The CDR3 runs 13 residues. CDR3 DNA: TGCAGCCTCCTGCGACAGGGTGACACTGAAGCTTTCTTT. This encodes CSLLRQGDTEAFF. The full variable domain, in which reference TRBV29-1 and TRBJ1-1 provide the parts outside the CDR3, is SAVISQKPSRDICQRGTSLTIQCQVDSQVTMMFWYRQQPGQSLTLIATANQGSEATYESGFVIDKFPISRPNLTFSTLTVSNMSPEDSSIYLCSLLRQGDTEAFFGQGTRLTVV.

This clonotype was seen only a few times. The DNA for the CDR3 is TGTGCCAGCAGCTCAAGGATGGGACCCGCAACTAATGAAAAACTGTTTTTT. Its translation: CASSSRMGPATNEKLFF. The chain carries TRBV5-4 and TRBJ1-4; D might be TRBD1 (5 bases). The CDR3 is 17 amino acids. V was clipped by 3 bases and J by 0 bases, with 15 bases between them. Germline V CDR1 and CDR2: SGHNT, YYREEE (reference sequence).

The V gene is TRBV7-8, the J gene TRBJ2-1; possible D gene TRBD1, 6 bases. Germline CDR1 is SGHVS and CDR2 is FQNEAQ. This CDR3 spans 17 amino acids. Trimming took 4 bases from V and 7 from J, leaving 23 bases between them. The CDR3 loop is CASSSPQGRTLWNEQFF. CDR3 DNA sequence: TGTGCCAGCAGCTCCCCCCAGGGGCGAACTTTATGGAATGAGCAGTTCTTC.

In this sample, this clonotype turned up a few times. The chain couples TRBV5-5 to TRBJ2-3; tentative D call: TRBD1 (6 bases). CDR1 is SGHKS, CDR2 YYEKEE, per germline (reference sequence). Trimming cost V 3 bases and J 3 bases, with 14 bases left between them. The CDR3 covers 15 residues. The CDR3 bases are TGTGCCAGCAGCTCCTGGACAGCCGGTACAGATACGCAGTATTTT. Encoded protein: CASSSWTAGTDTQYF.

This clonotype was recorded at least ten times. CDR3 sequence: CASSLDGNNEQFF. CDR3 in DNA: TGTGCCAGCAGTTTGGACGGCAACAATGAGCAGTTCTTC. The chain joins TRBV6-2 or TRBV6-3 to TRBJ2-1; D is uncertain. The germline CDR1 and CDR2 sequences are MNHEY and SVGEGT. Trimming stripped 4 bases from V and 5 bases from J, with 9 bases between. CDR3 size: 13 residues.

This clonotype came up many times. The V call is TRBV10-1, the J call TRBJ2-2; 7 positions agree with TRBD1. The V gene's germline CDR1 is WNHNN and CDR2 SYGVQD (reference sequence). V shed 4 bases, J shed 5 bases, and the junction held 4 bases outside the gene matches. This CDR3 has 14 residues. The CDR3 reads CASSGQGATGELFF. The CDR3, as DNA: TGCGCCAGCAGTGGACAGGGAGCGACCGGGGAGCTGTTTTTT.

This clonotype was counted many times. This chain links TRBV5-5 with TRBJ2-1, with 11 bases matching TRBD2. The germline V gene encodes CDR1 SGHKS and CDR2 YYEKEE (reference sequence). With V trimmed by 0 bases and J by 8 bases, 4 bases remained unmatched. This CDR3 spans 15 amino acids. CDR3: CASSLGLAGLDEQFF. In DNA form, the CDR3 reads TGTGCCAGCAGCTTGGGACTAGCGGGGCTGGATGAGCAGTTCTTC. The full variable domain, in which reference TRBV5-5 and TRBJ2-1 provide the parts outside the CDR3, is DAGVTQSPTHLIKTRGQQVTLRCSPISGHKSVSWYQQVLGQGPQFIFQYYEKEERGRGNFPDRFSARQFPNYSSELNVNALLLGDSALYLCASSLGLAGLDEQFFGPGTRLTVL.

The sample holds a few counts of this clonotype. The CDR3 protein is CASSQKPGQSNTGELFF. The CDR3 coding sequence is TGCGCCAGCAGCCAAAAGCCGGGACAGTCGAACACCGGGGAGCTGTTTTTT. V is TRBV4-1 and J is TRBJ2-2, with 7 bases that match TRBD1. V shed 2 bases and J 0 bases; nucleotides not matched to a gene: 6. CDR1 MGHRA and CDR2 YSYEKL come from the germline V gene. CDR3 size: 17 residues.

This clonotype has at least ten counts. The chain combines TRBV5-1 with TRBJ1-2, with D unclear. V lost 0 bases and J lost 3, with 12 bases in between. The CDR3 consists of 15 residues. From germline, CDR1 is SGHRS and CDR2 YFSETQ. CDR3 sequence: CASSLEEGLYYGYTF. The CDR3 bases are TGCGCCAGCAGCTTGGAAGAGGGTCTTTACTATGGCTACACCTTC.

There are many counts of this clonotype. This chain links TRBV7-9 with TRBJ2-5, with a possible D match to TRBD1 (8 bases). Trimming removed 4 bases from V and 4 bases from J, with 13 bases in between. Germline CDR1 SEHNR, CDR2 FQNEAQ (reference sequence). The CDR3 is 14 amino acids. CDR3 coding DNA: TGTGCCAGCAGCTCCTACAGGGGGGGAGAGACCCAGTACTTC. Amino acid sequence: CASSSYRGGETQYF.

The chain is built from TRBV6-6 and TRBJ2-5; 7 bases agree with TRBD1. Looked up from germline, CDR1 is MNHNY and CDR2 is SVGAGI (reference sequence). V gave up 7 bases and J gave up 4 bases; unmatched junction bases: 12. The CDR3 sequence is 15 residues long. The CDR3, as DNA: TGTGCCAGCACCATAGGGGGCGAAGGGGGAGAGACCCAGTACTTC. Its translation: CASTIGGEGGETQYF.

This clonotype came up many times. V gene TRBV5-1 combines with J gene TRBJ1-2, with no clear D. The CDR3 consists of 13 residues. Germline CDR1 is SGHRS and CDR2 is YFSETQ. The V end was cut by 3 bases, the J end by 5 bases, with 11 bases between. The CDR3 region is CASSSRAAYGYTF. CDR3 DNA: TGCGCCAGCAGCTCCCGAGCAGCGTATGGCTACACCTTC.

The chain is built from TRBV20-1 and TRBJ2-1, with 11 positions matching TRBD2. Germline V gene data show CDR1 as DFQATT and CDR2 as SNEGSKA (reference sequence). CDR3 length: 14 amino acids. V lost 5 bases and J lost 9; bases outside the gene matches: 9. DNA for the CDR3: TGCAGTGCTCTAGTATACCTAGCGGGGGGTGAGCAGTTCTTC. This gives the protein CSALVYLAGGEQFF.

This clonotype was counted at least ten times. V is TRBV7-9 and J is TRBJ2-1; 11 nucleotides align to TRBD1. This CDR3 has 16 amino acids. Germline V gene data show CDR1 as SEHNR and CDR2 as FQNEAQ (reference sequence). V was pared by 8 bases and J by 0 bases, with 6 bases of the junction left unmatched. The CDR3 spells CASSGQGAGSYNEQFF. The CDR3 DNA reads as TGTGCCAGCTCAGGACAGGGGGCGGGCTCCTACAATGAGCAGTTCTTC.

The V gene is TRBV30, the J gene TRBJ1-5, with D perhaps TRBD1 (6 bases). This CDR3 region has 13 residues. CDR1 is GTSNPN and CDR2 is SVGIG in the germline V gene (reference sequence). Trimming stripped 0 bases from V and 8 bases from J, with 11 bases between. The CDR3 is CAWSVGDMKPQHF. The CDR3 nucleotides read TGTGCCTGGAGTGTAGGGGACATGAAGCCCCAGCATTTT.

This clonotype was seen repeatedly, ten times or more. The CDR3 here is CASSPGLAAYNEQFF. DNA of the CDR3: TGTGCCAGCAGCCCGGGACTAGCGGCTTACAATGAGCAGTTCTTC. J is TRBJ2-1 and V is TRBV11-2; 11 bases align to TRBD2. The length of the CDR3 is 15 residues. The germline CDR1 and CDR2 sequences are SGHAT and FQNNGV. The V and J ends lost 5 bases and 4 bases, in that order; junction bases with no gene match: 4.

This clonotype was counted ten times or more. The chain employs TRBV5-1 and TRBJ1-1, with D perhaps TRBD1 (5 bases). The length of the CDR3 is 15 residues. Germline values: CDR1 SGHRS, CDR2 YFSETQ. Trimming stripped 4 bases from V and 4 bases from J, with 17 bases between. CDR3 region: CASSPLSGGVTEAFF. Written as DNA, the CDR3 is TGCGCCAGCAGCCCGCTATCTGGAGGGGTCACTGAAGCTTTCTTT.

This clonotype was seen repeatedly, ten times or more. V is TRBV4-1 and J is TRBJ1-5, with D tentatively TRBD1 (6 bases). CDR1 is MGHRA, CDR2 YSYEKL, per germline. The CDR3 is 15 residues long. The V end lost 3 bases, the J end lost 4 bases, and 13 bases lay between the germline ends. CDR3 region: CASSQGASANQPQHF. CDR3 nucleotide sequence: TGCGCCAGCAGCCAGGGGGCCAGCGCTAATCAGCCCCAGCATTTT.

This chain joins TRBV3-1 and TRBJ1-1; 8 nucleotides line up with TRBD1. CDR3 length equals 15 residues. Per germline, CDR1 LGHDT and CDR2 YNNKEL (reference sequence). V lost 3 bases and J lost 5; bases outside the gene matches: 8. This CDR3 reads CASSQPPGQGTEAFF. The CDR3 nucleotides are TGTGCCAGCAGCCAGCCTCCCGGACAGGGAACTGAAGCTTTCTTT.

This chain links TRBV20-1 with TRBJ2-5; D not resolved. V lost 1 base and J lost 2, with 2 bases in between. Germline CDR1 reads DFQATT; CDR2 reads SNEGSKA (reference sequence). The CDR3 loop spans 11 amino acids. CDR3 loop: CSARGQETQYF. Here the CDR3 DNA reads TGCAGTGCTAGAGGTCAAGAGACCCAGTACTTC.